The 7 T cell receptor beta chains below all came from one sample that was sequenced in a study of cytomegalovirus exposure and HLA in healthy donors. The PCR was carried out with 60 Vbeta primers and 13 Jbeta primers. Clones were sequenced by immunoSEQ multiplex PCR, and TCRdb holds only the in-frame ones, with some missing. Found here are around 170,000 clones, over 65% of them singletons; the top ten hold about 1.5%. The sample taken for sequencing was PBMCs. These receptors came from a man aged 18-30 years in good health and CMV-seronegative.

The V call is TRBV7-9, the J call TRBJ1-2; D might be TRBD1 (6 bases). The CDR3 is 16 amino acids. V was cut by 5 bases and J by 4 bases, with 20 bases left in between. Germline V lookup: CDR1 SEHNR, CDR2 FQNEAQ (reference sequence). CDR3: CASSRKQGKTGYGYTF. In DNA form, the CDR3 reads TGTGCCAGCAGCCGGAAACAGGGAAAAACGGGCTATGGCTACACCTTC.

This chain uses TRBV30 with TRBJ1-1; D is uncertain. This CDR3 has 11 residues. Germline V CDR1 and CDR2: GTSNPN, SVGIG (reference sequence). V was clipped by 2 bases and J by 11 bases, with 12 bases between them. The CDR3 reads CAWSSPRGAFF. The CDR3 bases are TGTGCCTGGAGTTCCCCCCGCGGGGCTTTCTTT.

The chain recombines TRBV15 with TRBJ2-2; possibly TRBD1 for D (6 bases). Trimming took off 0 bases at V and 5 bases at J, with 7 bases between the two ends. The germline CDR1 and CDR2 sequences are LNHNV and YYDKDF (reference sequence). The CDR3 length is 14 residues. CDR3 in DNA: TGTGCCACCAGCAGAGACAGGGGTACCGGGGAGCTGTTTTTT. It yields the protein CATSRDRGTGELFF.

The rearrangement joins TRBV5-8 to TRBJ2-1, with TRBD1 matching 10 bases. CDR3 length equals 16 residues. From germline, CDR1 is SGHTS and CDR2 YDEGEE. The trim removed 0 bases at V and 8 bases at J, leaving 8 bases unmatched. In DNA form, the CDR3 reads TGTGCCAGCAGCTTGGCGGACAGGGGGTTTAGAGATGAGCAGTTCTTC. Its protein product is CASSLADRGFRDEQFF.

Points on this clone: A junction end diverges from the germline sequence, so it may reflect a read error. The chain recombines TRBV7-7 with TRBJ2-5; no reliable D call. The CDR3 loop spans 15 amino acids. Germline V lookup: CDR1 SSHAT, CDR2 FNYEAQ (reference sequence). The CDR3 region is CASSLVGKIQETQYF. CDR3 bases: TGTGCTAGCAGCTTAGTGGGCAAGATACAAGAGACCCAGTACTTC.

The chain combines TRBV2 with TRBJ1-6; 8 nucleotides agree with TRBD1. CDR3 length equals 16 residues. Germline values: CDR1 SNHLY, CDR2 FYNNEI. After removal of 6 bases from V and 5 bases from J, the junction contained 9 bases not matched to a gene. CDR3 sequence (DNA): TGTGCCAGCAGGACCCACAGGGGGAGGGATAATTCACCCCTCCACTTT. Translation: CASRTHRGRDNSPLHF.

The chain recombines TRBV6-1 with TRBJ2-1; possibly TRBD2 for D (5 bases). CDR3 length equals 13 residues. V was cut by 7 bases and J by 1 base, with 8 bases left in between. Per germline, CDR1 MNHNS and CDR2 SASEGT. In DNA form, the CDR3 reads TGTGCCAGCACGAGGGCGTCCTACAATGAGCAGTTCTTC. Translation gives CASTRASYNEQFF.